This is a list of T cell receptor beta chains from one sample in a study of regulatory T cells in long-lasting Graves disease. Each CDR3 protein is one row after TCRdb ran MiXCR on the multiplex PCR reads. The top ten clones hold 20% to 30% of a sample with about 530,000 distinct CDR3 sequences, more than 15% of them seen once. These data were likewise used in another study, on T cells in Graves' hyperthyroidism and ophthalmopathy.

The sample was peripheral blood mononuclear cells (PBMCs), taken at new diagnosis, from a patient treated with antithyroid drugs. Receptors originate from a woman in her forties or fifties with Graves disease. Both conserved end residues are trimmed from each CDR3.

TRBV28	TRBJ2-3	ASSITSGGTDTQY
TRBV6-1	TRBJ2-1	ATRATSHVDEQF
TRBV4-1	TRBJ2-5	ASSLTGYLQGETQY
TRBV12-3/TRBV12-4	TRBJ2-3	ASRLAGSSTDTQY
TRBV2	TRBJ2-1	ASKGYNEQF
TRBV29-1	TRBJ2-2	SVLGQGATGELF
TRBV27	TRBJ2-7	ASSQRTGRDEQY
TRBV24-1	TRBJ2-1	ATSDPGFKSSYNEQF
TRBV20-1	TRBJ2-2	SALQGNTGELF
TRBV2	TRBJ2-3	ASRIGNHPTDTQY
TRBV5-4	TRBJ2-5	ASSLKLGKGRQETQY
TRBV30	TRBJ1-5	AWSGGTYNQPQH
TRBV6-1	TRBJ1-1	ASNAKMNTEAF
TRBV12-3/TRBV12-4	TRBJ1-3	ASGGRLNSGNTIY
TRBV7-9	TRBJ2-7	ASSLDLIFSGGQY
TRBV7-2	TRBJ2-2	ASSNHGGTGELF
TRBV27	TRBJ1-5	ASSLEGRYNQPQH
TRBV7-8	TRBJ2-1	ASSFNRLATAVNEQF
TRBV7-3	TRBJ2-3	ASSVSSPSDTQY
TRBV24-1	TRBJ2-2	ATSDRRTGGLAGELF
TRBV10-3	TRBJ1-3	AIRVSPSFGNTIY
TRBV29-1	TRBJ2-2	SVMRGGRSNTGELF
TRBV19	TRBJ2-3	ASTIHSGADTQY
TRBV24-1	TRBJ2-3	ATSDLLTDTQY
TRBV9	TRBJ1-1	ASSVGSGAGVTEAF